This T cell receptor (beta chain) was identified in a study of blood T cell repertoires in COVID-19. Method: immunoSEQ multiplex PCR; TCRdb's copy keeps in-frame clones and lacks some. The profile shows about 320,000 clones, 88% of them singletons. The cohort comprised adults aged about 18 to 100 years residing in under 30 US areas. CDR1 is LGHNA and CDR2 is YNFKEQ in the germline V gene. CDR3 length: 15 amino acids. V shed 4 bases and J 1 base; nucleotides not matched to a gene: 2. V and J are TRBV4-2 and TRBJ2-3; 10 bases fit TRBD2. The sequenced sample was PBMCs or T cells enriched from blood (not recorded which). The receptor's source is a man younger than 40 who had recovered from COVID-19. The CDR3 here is CASSLAGGGTDTQYF. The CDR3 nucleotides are TGTGCCAGCAGCCTAGCGGGGGGTGGCACAGATACGCAGTATTTT.